This T cell receptor (beta chain) was profiled in a study of blood T cell repertoires in COVID-19. This CDR3 is built from 14 residues. CDR1 KGHSH and CDR2 LQKENI come from the germline V gene. Trimming removed 3 bases at V and 9 bases at J, with 18 bases between. This table comes from immunoSEQ multiplex PCR, and its TCRdb copy is limited to in-frame clones, with some not included. The sample has 50,000 or so clones; about 92% are singletons. The sample taken for sequencing was peripheral blood. The sequence derives from a man aged 60 to 75 with COVID-19, enrolled during active disease. The chain carries TRBV18 and TRBJ2-7; D is perhaps TRBD1 (6 bases). The CDR3 DNA reads as TGTGCCAGCTCACCGACAGGCCAAGGAAACATGCAGTACTTC. This encodes CASSPTGQGNMQYF.